This T cell receptor beta chain was identified during a study of PD-L1 blockade in urothelial cancer. Study summary: Each participant's history included 0 to 3 prior chemotherapy regimens. At 3 weeks (second dose) and 6 weeks after starting treatment, blood was analyzed.

With 6 bases clipped from V and 7 bases from J, the junction kept 4 bases outside the gene matches. This CDR3 is built from 15 residues. Germline CDR1 is MNHEY and CDR2 is SVGAGI. The templates were synthetic TCR analogs, and they were spiked into each PCR. Sequencing used immunoSEQ multiplex PCR; TCRdb keeps in-frame clones, though not all of them. The sample carries around 100,000 clones, approximately 90% recorded once. The material was PBMCs, obtained around atezolizumab (anti-PD-L1) treatment. J is TRBJ2-2 and V is TRBV6-5; 14 bases match TRBD2. The sequence came from a woman over 75 with urothelial cancer. The CDR3 sequence: CASSRLAGGGGELFF. Written as DNA, the CDR3 is TGTGCCAGCAGCCGACTAGCGGGAGGGGGCGGGGAGCTGTTTTTT.